This T cell receptor (beta chain) emerged from a study of T cells after yellow fever vaccination. Study details: Those fractions that held only low numbers of cells were prepared using the SMART-Seq v4 Ultra Low Input RNA kit. Study-wide results and limits: Most clones from primary vaccination were detected again post-booster (just under 97% CD4, approximately 90% CD8).

This CDR3 is built from 16 residues. In germline, CDR1 is LGHNA, CDR2 YSLEER. J gave up 4 bases and V 4 bases, and 8 bases lay outside the gene matches. This clonotype showed up just a few times. Its target is unknown. Template-switching 5'RACE yielded the TCR cDNA; a universal primer site and UMIs were added in the process. TCRdb re-called the 5' RACE reads through MiXCR, storing one row per CDR3 protein. This table has 250,000 to 300,000 distinct CDR3 sequences, roughly 5% appearing once. This sequence joins TRBV4-3 and TRBJ2-1; 9 bases agree with TRBD1. Here the sequenced sample was CD4+ T cells sorted from PBMCs, taken on the day of the yellow fever booster vaccination. This clonotype was sampled from a man aged 18 to 29 who received the YFV17D yellow fever vaccine. The CDR3 region has the DNA TGCGCCAGCAGCCGGAACCACAGGGGGCTGTACAATGAGCAGTTCTTC. Its translation is CASSRNHRGLYNEQFF.